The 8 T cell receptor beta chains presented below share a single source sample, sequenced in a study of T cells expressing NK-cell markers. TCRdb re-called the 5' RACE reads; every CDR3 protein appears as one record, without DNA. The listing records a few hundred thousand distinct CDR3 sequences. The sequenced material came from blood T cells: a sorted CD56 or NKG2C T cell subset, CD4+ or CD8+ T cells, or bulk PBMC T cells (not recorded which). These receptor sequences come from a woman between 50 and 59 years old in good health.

CDR3: CASSATGSGVLATDTQYF. The chain recombines TRBV28 with TRBJ2-3; checking the TCRdb D call of TRBD1 is not possible without DNA. The germline V gene encodes CDR1 MDHEN and CDR2 SYDVKM. This CDR3 has 18 residues.

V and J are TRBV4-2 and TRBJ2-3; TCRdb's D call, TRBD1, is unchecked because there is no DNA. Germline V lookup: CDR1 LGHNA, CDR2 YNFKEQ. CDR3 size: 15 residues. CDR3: CASSRGQASTDTQYF.

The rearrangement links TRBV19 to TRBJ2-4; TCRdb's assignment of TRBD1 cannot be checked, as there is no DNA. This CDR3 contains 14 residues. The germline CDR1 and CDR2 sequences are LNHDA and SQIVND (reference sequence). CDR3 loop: CASLDRDSKNIQYF. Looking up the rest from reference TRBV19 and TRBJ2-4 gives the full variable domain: DGGITQSPKYLFRKEGQNVTLSCEQNLNHDAMYWYRQDPGQGLRLIYYSQIVNDFQKGDIAEGYSVSREKKESFPLTVTSAQKNPTAFYLCASLDRDSKNIQYFGAGTRLSVL.

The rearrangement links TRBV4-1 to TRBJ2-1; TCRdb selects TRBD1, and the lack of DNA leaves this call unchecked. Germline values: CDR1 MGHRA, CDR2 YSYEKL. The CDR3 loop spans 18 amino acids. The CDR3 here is CASSQVGGAGQGGNEQFF.

CDR3 loop: CASINGSPETQYF. The chain links TRBV6-7 to TRBJ2-5. TRBV6-7 is known as an ORF, though its function is uncertain. The CDR3 runs to 13 residues.

The CDR3 sequence is CSASGLKIYEQYF. The chain uses TRBV20-1 and TRBJ2-7. This CDR3 comprises 13 residues. Germline CDR1 reads DFQATT; CDR2 reads SNEGSKA (reference sequence).

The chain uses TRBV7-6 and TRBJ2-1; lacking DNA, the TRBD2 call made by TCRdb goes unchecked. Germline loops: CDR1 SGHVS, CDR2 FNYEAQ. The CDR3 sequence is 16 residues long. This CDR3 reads CASSLAASGRAHEQFF.

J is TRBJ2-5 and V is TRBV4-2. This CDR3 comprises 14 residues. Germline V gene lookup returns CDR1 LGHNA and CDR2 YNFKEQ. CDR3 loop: CASSQDGRSQTQYF.